This TCR beta chain derives from a study of T cells after yellow fever vaccination. They built TCR cDNA with 5'RACE template switching, a step that put in a universal primer site and UMIs. TCRdb used MiXCR to reprocess the 5' RACE reads, holding one entry per CDR3 protein. The data contain under 600,000 distinct CDR3 sequences, roughly a fifth of them singletons. This clonotype was seen a handful of times. Germline trimming cut 5 bases from V and 4 bases from J; bases unmatched to any gene: 10. The CDR3 runs to 15 residues. Per the germline V gene, CDR1 is SEHNR and CDR2 is FQNEAQ (reference sequence).

The rearrangement joins TRBV7-9 to TRBJ1-1; 7 bases map to TRBD1. The TCR sequence derives from a man younger than 35 who received the YFV17D yellow fever vaccine. Sequencing used PBMCs, obtained 20 to 25 days after the first yellow fever vaccination. The CDR3 sequence is CASSKGAHGATEAFF. As DNA, the CDR3 is TGTGCCAGCAGCAAGGGGGCCCATGGCGCCACTGAAGCTTTCTTT.